Listed here are 25 T cell receptor beta chains from one sample, sequenced in a study of OX40 agonist ivuxolimab in advanced cancers. Library method: the immunoSEQ multiplex PCR assay. TCRdb carries this immuneACCESS record with in-frame sequences only. Its versions omit some clonotypes, under half of them owing to an unresolved V gene in the studies checked, with the rest unexplained. The sample table records some 59,000 clones; 84% of these occur just once. Together, the top ten hold 2.4% of the sample. The material was CD4+ or CD8+ T cells sorted from blood, obtained in a trial of the OX40 agonist ivuxolimab. Receptor source: an adult with an advanced solid tumor such as melanoma, head and neck, liver or kidney cancer.

This sequence joins TRBV7-8 and TRBJ1-2, with 8 bases that match TRBD1. The CDR3 totals 16 residues. V gave up 1 base and J gave up 4 bases; unmatched junction bases: 8. Germline V gives CDR1 SGHVS, CDR2 FQNEAQ. CDR3 region: CASSLDDRGWGYGYTF. In DNA, the CDR3 is TGTGCCAGCAGCTTAGATGACAGGGGTTGGGGCTATGGCTACACCTTC. The whole variable domain, remainder taken from reference TRBV7-8 and TRBJ1-2, is GAGVSQSPRYKVAKRGQDVALRCDPISGHVSLFWYQQALGQGPEFLTYFQNEAQLDKSGLPSDRFFAERPEGSVSTLKIQRTQQEDSAVYLCASSLDDRGWGYGYTFGSGTRLTVV.

The V gene is TRBV7-9, the J gene TRBJ1-2, with TRBD1 matching over 8 bases. The CDR3 contains 18 residues. V trimming: 5 bases; J trimming: 4 bases; junction bases outside the gene matches: 18. Germline V gene lookup returns CDR1 SEHNR and CDR2 FQNEAQ (reference sequence). The CDR3 coding sequence is TGTGCCAGCAGCCAGACCGAGCAGGGGGCCCTTGGCATCTATGGCTACACCTTC. Amino acid sequence: CASSQTEQGALGIYGYTF.

CDR3 in DNA: TGTGCCAGCAGGTGGGGAAGGGAGGCAGCTTTCTTT. This translates into CASRWGREAAFF. J is TRBJ1-1 and V is TRBV5-6; the D is unclear. Germline V gene sequence: CDR1 SGHDT, CDR2 YYEEEE. The V and J ends lost 5 bases and 10 bases respectively, with 15 bases between them. The CDR3 has 12 amino acids.

The rearrangement uses TRBV7-6 and TRBJ1-2, with 7 nucleotides matching TRBD1. The length of the CDR3 is 17 residues. V shed 0 bases and J 6 bases; nucleotides not matched to a gene: 13. CDR1 and CDR2 from the germline V gene are SGHVS and FNYEAQ. CDR3 loop: CASSLAWTGSLMDGYTF. In nucleotides, the CDR3 is TGTGCCAGCAGCTTAGCGTGGACAGGCTCCTTGATGGATGGCTACACCTTC.

The chain recombines TRBV29-1 with TRBJ1-3, with 7 bases aligning to TRBD1. In germline, CDR1 is SQVTM, CDR2 ANQGSEA. The CDR3 sequence is 13 residues long. V gave up 6 bases and J gave up 7 bases; unmatched junction bases: 9. The CDR3: CSVLRGTANTIYF. DNA for the CDR3: TGCAGCGTCTTGCGGGGGACAGCGAACACCATATATTTT.

There are a few counts of this clone. V usage is TRBV7-8 and J usage is TRBJ2-7; 9 bases are a match to TRBD2. From germline, CDR1 is SGHVS and CDR2 FQNEAQ. J gave up 3 bases and V 1 base, and 7 bases lay outside the gene matches. CDR3 length: 16 amino acids. This chain's CDR3 is CASSLGGGALGYEQYF. The CDR3 nucleotides are TGTGCCAGCAGCTTAGGCGGGGGGGCCCTTGGCTACGAGCAGTACTTC.

This chain connects TRBV5-1 to TRBJ1-4; D might be TRBD1 (5 bases). Germline values: CDR1 SGHRS, CDR2 YFSETQ. The CDR3 consists of 14 residues. Between the trimmed V and J ends, which lost 4 bases and 5 bases, there was a span of 12 bases. CDR3 nucleotides: TGCGCCAGCAGCGTACAGGACCAAAATGAAAAACTGTTTTTT. It encodes CASSVQDQNEKLFF. The variable domain in full, completed from reference TRBV5-1 and TRBJ1-4, reads KAGVTQTPRYLIKTRGQQVTLSCSPISGHRSVSWYQQTPGQGLQFLFEYFSETQRNKGNFPGRFSGRQFSNSRSEMNVSTLELGDSALYLCASSVQDQNEKLFFGSGTQLSVL.

The CDR3 region is CASSFGTVNTEAFF. In nucleotides, the CDR3 is TGTGCCAGCAGCTTCGGGACCGTGAACACTGAAGCTTTCTTT. V and J are TRBV7-2 and TRBJ1-1, with TRBD1 as a possible D gene (5 bases). The CDR3 is made up of 14 amino acids. V lost 3 bases and J 0 bases, leaving 8 bases between the germline ends. Germline loops: CDR1 SGHTA, CDR2 FQGNSA.

This chain links TRBV6-1 with TRBJ2-5, with 8 positions matching TRBD2. Per the germline V gene, CDR1 is MNHNS and CDR2 is SASEGT. The junction had 6 bases not matched to a gene; V was cut back by 1 base and J by 2 bases. The CDR3 contains 16 residues. The CDR3 DNA reads as TGTGCCAGCAGTGAAGTCGGGGGGGGGTTTCAAGAGACCCAGTACTTC. Translating it yields CASSEVGGGFQETQYF.

This chain connects TRBV19 to TRBJ1-4; 10 bases match TRBD1. J gave up 7 bases and V 4 bases, and 6 bases lay outside the gene matches. Germline loops: CDR1 LNHDA, CDR2 SQIVND (reference sequence). This CDR3 has 15 amino acids. CDR3 sequence reads: CASSNRGTGVEKLFF. DNA of the CDR3: TGTGCCAGTAGTAACCGCGGGACAGGGGTTGAAAAACTGTTTTTT.

This chain joins TRBV4-3 and TRBJ1-6; D unclear. The CDR3 loop spans 16 amino acids. Trimming removed 0 bases from V and 5 bases from J, with 11 bases in between. CDR1 and CDR2 (germline): LGHNA, YSLEER. The CDR3 spells CASSQDRNGHNSPLHF. CDR3 DNA: TGCGCCAGCAGCCAAGATCGGAACGGCCATAATTCACCCCTCCACTTT.

The J gene is TRBJ1-1, the V gene TRBV5-4; a possible D gene is TRBD1 (5 bases). The CDR3 is made up of 14 amino acids. The V end lost 4 bases, the J end lost 1 base, and 11 bases lay between the germline ends. Looked up from germline, CDR1 is SGHNT and CDR2 is YYREEE (reference sequence). This CDR3 reads CASSIGHSNTEAFF. The CDR3 bases are TGTGCCAGCAGCATTGGACACTCGAACACTGAAGCTTTCTTT.

The chain has TRBV18 and TRBJ2-7; D uncertain. Germline V gene sequence: CDR1 KGHSH, CDR2 LQKENI. V gave up 6 bases and J gave up 0 bases, with 15 bases separating them. This CDR3 comprises 15 residues. The CDR3 sequence is CASSTSLTHSYEQYF. The CDR3 coding sequence is TGTGCCAGCTCTACCTCACTGACCCACTCCTACGAGCAGTACTTC.

The rearrangement links TRBV11-1 to TRBJ2-7, with D unresolved. V lost 6 bases and J lost 4, with 7 bases in between. The CDR3 runs 11 residues. From germline, CDR1 is SGHAT and CDR2 FQDESV (reference sequence). The CDR3, as DNA: TGTGCCAGCAGTTCCATATACGAGCAGTACTTC. This sequence encodes CASSSIYEQYF. The complete variable domain, with remaining parts taken from reference TRBV11-1 and TRBJ2-7, reads EAEVAQSPRYKITEKSQAVAFWCDPISGHATLYWYRQILGQGPELLVQFQDESVVDDSQLPKDRFSAERLKGVDSTLKIQPAELGDSAMYLCASSSIYEQYFGPGTRLTVT.

This clone was seen a handful of times. This chain connects TRBV2 to TRBJ1-1; D is ambiguous. This CDR3 contains 11 residues. CDR1 and CDR2 (germline): SNHLY, FYNNEI. The V end lost 5 bases, the J end lost 8 bases, and 9 bases lay between the germline ends. CDR3 loop: CASSLGREAFF. For the CDR3, the DNA is TGTGCCAGCAGTCTAGGTCGGGAAGCTTTCTTT. The full variable domain, its missing parts supplied by reference TRBV2 and TRBJ1-1, is EPEVTQTPSHQVTQMGQEVILRCVPISNHLYFYWYRQILGQKVEFLVSFYNNEISEKSEIFDDQFSVERPDGSNFTLKIRSTKLEDSAMYFCASSLGREAFFGQGTRLTVV.

The chain recombines TRBV5-1 with TRBJ1-1, with TRBD1 matching 9 bases. The V gene end was trimmed by 5 bases and the J gene end by 1 base; junction bases not matched to a gene: 3. The CDR3 is made up of 14 amino acids. Germline V gives CDR1 SGHRS, CDR2 YFSETQ. The CDR3 coding sequence is TGCGCCAGCAGACCGGGACAGGGGAACACTGAAGCTTTCTTT. Translating it yields CASRPGQGNTEAFF.

This chain connects TRBV5-8 to TRBJ2-1, with TRBD1 matching 8 bases. This CDR3 is built from 15 residues. V shed 4 bases, J shed 2 bases, and the junction held 5 bases outside the gene matches. CDR1 and CDR2 (germline): SGHTS, YDEGEE. DNA of the CDR3: TGTGCCAGCAGCAAAACAGGGGGAACCTACAATGAGCAGTTCTTC. Its protein product is CASSKTGGTYNEQFF.

The chain has TRBV7-9 and TRBJ1-2, with a possible D match to TRBD1 (6 bases). V shed 4 bases and J shed 2 bases, with 14 bases lying between them. Germline loops: CDR1 SEHNR, CDR2 FQNEAQ (reference sequence). This CDR3 spans 15 amino acids. Here the CDR3 DNA reads TGTGCCAGCAGCTCAAACCCCACAGGGAACTATGGCTACACCTTC. Translated, it gives CASSSNPTGNYGYTF.

J is TRBJ1-3 and V is TRBV5-6; D is uncertain. This CDR3 is built from 14 residues. CDR1 SGHDT and CDR2 YYEEEE come from the germline V gene. Between the trimmed V and J ends, which lost 4 bases and 0 bases, there was a span of 8 bases. The CDR3 loop is CASSPPGSGNTIYF. The CDR3 DNA is TGTGCCAGCAGCCCCCCGGGCTCTGGAAACACCATATATTTT.

CDR3 amino acids: CASQGGSYEQYF. DNA for the CDR3: TGTGCCAGCCAAGGGGGGAGCTACGAGCAGTACTTC. The chain combines TRBV6-5 with TRBJ2-7, with D perhaps assigned TRBD1 or TRBD2 (6 bases each). The CDR3 sequence is 12 residues long. From germline, CDR1 is MNHEY and CDR2 SVGAGI. V lost 8 bases to trimming and J lost 3 bases, with 11 bases between them.

This clone was counted a few times. CDR3 residues: CASSLSAGARTGNTIYF. CDR3 bases: TGTGCCAGCAGCTTAAGCGCAGGAGCTCGAACTGGAAACACCATATATTTT. The chain has TRBV7-2 and TRBJ1-3, with D unclear. The CDR3 contains 17 residues. Germline CDR1 is SGHTA and CDR2 is FQGNSA. Trimming left V 2 bases short and J 2 bases short, with 16 bases between. Full variable domain (missing parts from reference TRBV7-2 and TRBJ1-3): GAGVSQSPSNKVTEKGKDVELRCDPISGHTALYWYRQSLGQGLEFLIYFQGNSAPDKSGLPSDRFSAERTGGSVSTLTIQRTQQEDSAVYLCASSLSAGARTGNTIYFGEGSWLTVV.

The chain uses TRBV7-9 and TRBJ2-2; D may be TRBD2 (6 bases). V shed 5 bases and J shed 3 bases, with 10 bases lying between them. There are 14 residues in the CDR3. In germline, CDR1 is SEHNR, CDR2 FQNEAQ (reference sequence). The CDR3, as DNA: TGTGCCAGCAGCGGGGGACTGTACACCGGGGAGCTGTTTTTT. It translates to CASSGGLYTGELFF.

The rearrangement links TRBV10-2 to TRBJ1-2; D not certain. Germline CDR1 WSHSY, CDR2 SAAADI. CDR3 length: 13 amino acids. V lost 3 bases and J 4 bases, leaving 9 bases between the germline ends. CDR3 residues: CASSEDISYGYTF. The CDR3 nucleotides read TGCGCCAGCAGTGAAGACATAAGCTATGGCTACACCTTC.

In its sample, this clone was seen a few times. The chain joins TRBV19 to TRBJ2-2; 8 nucleotides agree with TRBD1. CDR3 length: 15 amino acids. Germline assignment: CDR1 LNHDA and CDR2 SQIVND (reference sequence). J gave up 3 bases and V 8 bases, and 8 bases lay outside the gene matches. The CDR3 bases are TGTGCCAGTCTGACAGGGGCCTCGTACACCGGGGAGCTGTTTTTT. It is translated as CASLTGASYTGELFF.

The chain links TRBV5-1 to TRBJ2-3; D could derive from TRBD1 or TRBD2 (5 bases each). The germline V and J ends were trimmed by 2 bases and 4 bases, with 11 bases remaining between them. This CDR3 contains 14 residues. CDR1 SGHRS and CDR2 YFSETQ come from the germline V gene. The CDR3 sequence: CASSFQGSADTQYF. The CDR3 nucleotides are TGCGCCAGCAGCTTTCAGGGTAGCGCAGATACGCAGTATTTT.